This passage covers 21 T cell receptor beta chains from one sample sequenced in a study of cytomegalovirus exposure and HLA in healthy donors. This PCR relied on a set of 60 Vbeta primers and 13 Jbeta primers. Clones were sequenced by immunoSEQ multiplex PCR, and TCRdb holds only the in-frame ones, with some missing. The sample consists of approximately 120,000 clones, about 85% of them appearing once. Specimen: PBMCs. Source of these receptors: a woman aged 25 to 39 in good health and CMV-seropositive.

As concerns this clone: This sample includes further DNA sequences coding for the same CDR3. The rearrangement joins TRBV5-6 to TRBJ1-2; maybe TRBD1 (6 bases). Trimming pared 0 bases from V and 4 bases from J, leaving 10 bases between. This CDR3 has 14 residues. The V gene's germline CDR1 is SGHDT and CDR2 YYEEEE. CDR3 in amino acids: CASSLGTATYGYTF. The CDR3 DNA is TGTGCCAGCAGCTTGGGGACAGCCACCTATGGCTACACCTTC.

The CDR3 loop is CASSLGGGYTEAFF. CDR3 nucleotides: TGTGCCAGCAGCTTAGGGGGGGGGTACACTGAAGCTTTCTTT. The rearrangement joins TRBV7-9 to TRBJ1-1, with D possibly matching TRBD1 (5 bases). V gave up 1 base and J gave up 3 bases, with 9 bases separating them. There are 14 residues in the CDR3. The germline V gene has CDR1 SEHNR and CDR2 FQNEAQ (reference sequence).

The chain carries TRBV29-1 and TRBJ1-1, with D tentatively TRBD1 (5 bases). The CDR3 length is 14 residues. Trimming left V 2 bases short and J 1 base short, with 11 bases between. Germline V gives CDR1 SQVTM, CDR2 ANQGSEA. The CDR3 DNA sequence: TGCAGCGTTGAAATAGGGCAGGGGAACACTGAAGCTTTCTTT. Protein: CSVEIGQGNTEAFF.

This clone was seen a few times. The rearrangement links TRBV7-9 to TRBJ1-1, with D possibly being TRBD1 (5 bases). Per the germline V gene, CDR1 is SEHNR and CDR2 is FQNEAQ (reference sequence). The CDR3 covers 12 residues. DNA for the CDR3: TGTTCCACCACCCTCGGGGGCACTGAAGCTTTCTTT. Amino acids: CSTTLGGTEAFF.

The chain combines TRBV28 with TRBJ2-7, with a tentative D call TRBD1 (5 bases). With 3 bases removed from V and 4 bases from J, the gap between germline ends came to 10 bases. Per germline, CDR1 MDHEN and CDR2 SYDVKM. CDR3 length: 13 residues. The CDR3 here is CASSLNRHYEQYF. The CDR3 DNA reads as TGTGCCAGCAGTTTGAACAGGCATTACGAGCAGTACTTC.

CDR3 coding DNA: TGTGCCAGCAGTTTAAGGGGATTTTATGGCTACACCTTC. Protein product: CASSLRGFYGYTF. The rearrangement joins TRBV28 to TRBJ1-2, with a possible D match to TRBD1 (5 bases). The CDR3 contains 13 residues. CDR1 is MDHEN and CDR2 is SYDVKM in the germline V gene. Between the trimmed V and J ends, which lost 2 bases and 5 bases, there was a span of 9 bases.

This chain joins TRBV6-1 and TRBJ1-5; D ambiguous. The CDR3 covers 15 residues. V lost 1 base and J lost 5, with 12 bases in between. CDR1 and CDR2 (germline): MNHNS, SASEGT. CDR3 protein: CASSEGVRRDQPQHF. The DNA for the CDR3 is TGTGCCAGCAGTGAAGGGGTTCGCCGGGATCAGCCCCAGCATTTT.

There are a few counts of this clone. CDR3 sequence reads: CASSSYRSKNTIYF. DNA of the CDR3: TGTGCCAGCAGCTCCTACAGGAGTAAAAACACCATATATTTT. This sequence joins TRBV6-5 and TRBJ1-3, with D possibly matching TRBD1 (5 bases). The CDR3 is made up of 14 amino acids. The V end lost 6 bases, the J end lost 6 bases, and 15 bases lay between the germline ends. Germline CDR1 reads MNHEY; CDR2 reads SVGAGI.

The chain joins TRBV6-1 to TRBJ2-6; weak D call: TRBD1 (5 bases). Germline V gene data show CDR1 as MNHNS and CDR2 as SASEGT. Trimming pared 2 bases from V and 4 bases from J, leaving 9 bases between. The CDR3 consists of 15 residues. The CDR3 protein is CASSEKGIGANVLTF. CDR3 coding DNA: TGTGCCAGCAGTGAAAAGGGGATCGGGGCCAACGTCCTGACTTTC.

The gene calls are TRBV5-1 and TRBJ2-2, with D maybe TRBD2 (6 bases). Germline CDR1 reads SGHRS; CDR2 reads YFSETQ. The CDR3 loop spans 13 amino acids. V was cut by 2 bases and J by 5 bases, with 7 bases left in between. The CDR3 reads CASSFGLTGELFF. The CDR3 coding sequence is TGCGCCAGCAGCTTCGGACTAACCGGGGAGCTGTTTTTT.

This clone was counted a single time. The CDR3 DNA follows: TGTGCCAGCAGTTTATCGAGGGGGCCAGGGAAGCCCCAGCATTTT. This sequence encodes CASSLSRGPGKPQHF. This chain links TRBV27 with TRBJ1-5, with 7 bases identical to TRBD1. The length of the CDR3 is 15 residues. Germline trimming cut 0 bases from V and 8 bases from J; bases unmatched to any gene: 7. Germline V gene data show CDR1 as MNHEY and CDR2 as SMNVEV (reference sequence).

This chain uses TRBV6-6 with TRBJ1-1; TRBD1 might be the D (6 bases). This CDR3 is 14 amino acids long. CDR1 is MNHNY and CDR2 is SVGAGI in the germline V gene (reference sequence). The germline V and J ends were trimmed by 4 bases and 1 base, with 10 bases remaining between them. CDR3 residues: CASSSLGGNTEAFF. The CDR3 coding sequence is TGTGCCAGCAGTTCCCTAGGGGGGAACACTGAAGCTTTCTTT.

The genes are TRBV7-6 and TRBJ1-6, with a possible D match to TRBD1 (6 bases). The V gene's germline CDR1 is SGHVS and CDR2 FNYEAQ. V was cut by 0 bases and J by 10 bases, with 16 bases left in between. CDR3 length: 16 residues. The CDR3 bases are TGTGCCAGCAGCTTAGCGCCAGTGACAGGTGGATCACCCCTCCACTTT. Translated: CASSLAPVTGGSPLHF.

CDR3 nucleotide sequence: TGTGCCAGCAGCTTGGGACTAGCGGGAGGGAATGTTGGCGAGCAGTACTTC. It is translated as CASSLGLAGGNVGEQYF. The chain joins TRBV7-9 to TRBJ2-7; 16 bases align to TRBD2. V shed 3 bases, J shed 6 bases, and the junction held 8 bases outside the gene matches. The germline CDR1 and CDR2 sequences are SEHNR and FQNEAQ (reference sequence). The CDR3 runs 17 residues.

The V and J genes are TRBV9 and TRBJ1-5; D is uncertain. Trimming took off 4 bases at V and 3 bases at J, with 5 bases between the two ends. This CDR3 is 12 amino acids long. The germline CDR1 and CDR2 sequences are SGDLS and YYNGEE. For the CDR3, the DNA is TGTGCCAGCAGCTCCAACAATCAGCCCCAGCATTTT. Residues: CASSSNNQPQHF.

This CDR3 is CASTNPIGTGQSEQYF. CDR3 in DNA: TGTGCCAGCACTAACCCCATCGGGACAGGGCAAAGCGAGCAGTACTTC. The chain carries TRBV2 and TRBJ2-7; 9 positions match TRBD1. Germline values: CDR1 SNHLY, CDR2 FYNNEI. The CDR3 consists of 16 residues. The V and J ends lost 7 bases and 6 bases, in that order; junction bases with no gene match: 16.

The gene calls are TRBV6-5 and TRBJ1-3, with D perhaps TRBD1 (6 bases). Germline V CDR1 and CDR2: MNHEY, SVGAGI. V shed 4 bases and J shed 4 bases, with 17 bases lying between them. This CDR3 has 16 residues. The CDR3 protein is CASSFTVQGSGNTIYF. Written as DNA, the CDR3 is TGTGCCAGCAGTTTTACAGTACAGGGTTCAGGAAACACCATATATTTT.

The V gene is TRBV27, the J gene TRBJ2-2; 8 bases map to TRBD2. J was trimmed by 4 bases and V by 3 bases; bases with no gene match: 4. This CDR3 contains 15 residues. The germline CDR1 and CDR2 sequences are MNHEY and SMNVEV (reference sequence). This chain's CDR3 is CASSFHAGGTGELFF. CDR3 in DNA: TGTGCCAGCAGTTTCCACGCGGGAGGCACCGGGGAGCTGTTTTTT.

The chain links TRBV9 to TRBJ2-1; 10 positions agree with TRBD1. This CDR3 contains 21 residues. The junction had 19 bases not matched to a gene; V was cut back by 3 bases and J by 1 base. Germline V CDR1 and CDR2: SGDLS, YYNGEE. The CDR3 DNA follows: TGTGCCAGCAGCGGAGGTATGGGGACAGGGGAAAGGGATAGTTCCTACAATGAGCAGTTCTTC. It is translated as CASSGGMGTGERDSSYNEQFF.

This chain joins TRBV7-2 and TRBJ2-7; D is unclear. The CDR3 runs to 13 residues. V dropped 5 bases and J dropped 3 bases, with 11 bases sitting between them. CDR1 SGHTA and CDR2 FQGNSA come from the germline V gene. Here the CDR3 reads CASSPAASYEQYF. For the CDR3, the DNA is TGTGCCAGCAGCCCCGCGGCTAGCTACGAGCAGTACTTC.

This clone was picked up one time. The chain uses TRBV6-1 and TRBJ1-2; the D gene is possibly TRBD1 (6 bases). This CDR3 comprises 14 residues. The ends were cut back, 7 bases at V and 3 bases at J, with 15 bases in the middle. Germline CDR1 reads MNHNS; CDR2 reads SASEGT. The CDR3 bases are TGTGCCAGCACCTTAACAGGGTTGGACTATGGCTACACCTTC. This gives the protein CASTLTGLDYGYTF.